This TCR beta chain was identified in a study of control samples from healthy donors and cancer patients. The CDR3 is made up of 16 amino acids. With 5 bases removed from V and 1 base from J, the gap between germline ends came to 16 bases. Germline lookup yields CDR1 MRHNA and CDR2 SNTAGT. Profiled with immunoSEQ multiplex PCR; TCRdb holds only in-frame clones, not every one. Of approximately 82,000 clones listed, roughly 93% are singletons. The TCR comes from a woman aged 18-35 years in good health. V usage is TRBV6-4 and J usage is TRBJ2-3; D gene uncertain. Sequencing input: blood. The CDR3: CASSPERPSRTDTQYF. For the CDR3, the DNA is TGTGCCAGCAGTCCGGAAAGGCCATCCCGCACAGATACGCAGTATTTT.